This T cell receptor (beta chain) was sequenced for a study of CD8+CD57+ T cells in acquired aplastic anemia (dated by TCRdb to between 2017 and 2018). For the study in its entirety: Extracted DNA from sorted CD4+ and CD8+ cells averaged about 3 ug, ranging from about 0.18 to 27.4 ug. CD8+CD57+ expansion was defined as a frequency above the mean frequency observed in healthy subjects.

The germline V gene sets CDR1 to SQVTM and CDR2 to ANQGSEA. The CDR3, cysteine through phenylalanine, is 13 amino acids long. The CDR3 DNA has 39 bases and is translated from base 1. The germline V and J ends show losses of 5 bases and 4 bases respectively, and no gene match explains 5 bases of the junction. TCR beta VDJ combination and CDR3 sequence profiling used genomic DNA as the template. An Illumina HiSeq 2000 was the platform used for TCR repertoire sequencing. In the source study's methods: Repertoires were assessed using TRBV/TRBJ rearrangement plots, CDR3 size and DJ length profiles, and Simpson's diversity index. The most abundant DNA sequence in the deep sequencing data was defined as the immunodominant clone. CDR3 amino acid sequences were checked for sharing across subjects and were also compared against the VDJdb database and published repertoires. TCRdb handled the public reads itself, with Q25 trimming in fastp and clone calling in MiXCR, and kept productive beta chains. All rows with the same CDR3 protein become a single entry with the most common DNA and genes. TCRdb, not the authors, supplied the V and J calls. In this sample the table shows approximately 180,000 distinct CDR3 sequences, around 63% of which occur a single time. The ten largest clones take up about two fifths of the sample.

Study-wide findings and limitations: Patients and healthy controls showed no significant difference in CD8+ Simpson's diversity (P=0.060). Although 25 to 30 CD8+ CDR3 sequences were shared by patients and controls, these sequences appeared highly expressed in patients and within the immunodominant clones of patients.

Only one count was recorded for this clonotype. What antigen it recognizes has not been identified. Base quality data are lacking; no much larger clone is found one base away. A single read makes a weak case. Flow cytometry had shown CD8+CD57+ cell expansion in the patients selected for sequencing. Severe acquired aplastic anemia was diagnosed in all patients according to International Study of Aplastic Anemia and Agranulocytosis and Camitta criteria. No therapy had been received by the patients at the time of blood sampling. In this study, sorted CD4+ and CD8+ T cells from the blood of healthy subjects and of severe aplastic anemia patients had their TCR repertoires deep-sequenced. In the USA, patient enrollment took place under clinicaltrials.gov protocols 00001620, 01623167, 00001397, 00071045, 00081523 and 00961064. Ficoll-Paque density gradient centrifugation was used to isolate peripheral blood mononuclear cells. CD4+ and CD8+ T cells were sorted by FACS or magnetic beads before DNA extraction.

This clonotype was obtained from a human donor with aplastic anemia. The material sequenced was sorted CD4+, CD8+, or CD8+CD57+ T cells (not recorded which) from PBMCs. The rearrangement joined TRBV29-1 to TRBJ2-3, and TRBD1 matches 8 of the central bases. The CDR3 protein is CSVTGGVADTQYF. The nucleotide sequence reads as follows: TGCAGCGTTACAGGGGGTGTAGCAGATACGCAGTATTTT.